Listed below are T cell receptor beta chains from one sample, sequenced in a study of T cell repertoires in cytomegalovirus infection. Their specific antigens are unknown. TCRdb independently ran MiXCR on the reads; one entry per CDR3 protein. The sample has a few hundred thousand distinct CDR3 sequences, roughly a third seen once; the top ten hold 15% to 20%. The sequencing here drew on cultured PBMCs, taken from culture after CMV antigen stimulation. These receptors were collected from a human donor in good health (CMV status not recorded). Some clones in this sample may be carry-over from other donors' samples. Each CDR3 is given with its conserved first and last residue. The D gene is left open where the match is weak. Where a row states a size, it is once, few, many or the class of an expanded clone; other rows omit it.

V gene,D gene,J gene,clone size,CDR3 protein,CDR3 DNA
TRBV6-1,TRBD1,TRBJ2-7,few,CASSGTGGTYEQYF,TGTGCCAGCAGCGGAACAGGGGGGACCTACGAGCAGTACTTC
TRBV28,NA,TRBJ2-1,many,CASSWAAVRTGQFF,TGTGCCAGCAGTTGGGCAGCAGTTAGAACTGGGCAGTTCTTC
TRBV7-2,NA,TRBJ2-7,many,CASSTYADYEQYF,TGTGCCAGCAGCACATACGCGGACTACGAGCAGTACTTC
TRBV30,TRBD2,TRBJ2-3,many,CAWSLAGGPDTQYF,TGTGCCTGGAGTTTGGCGGGAGGGCCGGATACGCAGTATTTT
TRBV7-2,NA,TRBJ1-3,many,CASSLRGAGGNTIYF,TGTGCCAGCAGCTTGAGGGGGGCGGGTGGAAACACCATATATTTT
TRBV6-1,TRBD2,TRBJ2-3,few,CATFGGGGYADTQYF,TGTGCCACGTTCGGCGGGGGGGGGTATGCAGATACGCAGTATTTT
TRBV7-2,NA,TRBJ2-7,few,CASSSDRGEQYF,TGTGCCAGCAGCTCGGACAGAGGCGAGCAGTACTTC
TRBV7-2,NA,TRBJ2-5,NA,CASSLEPQRPPQETQYF,TGTGCCAGCAGCTTAGAGCCCCAGCGGCCCCCTCAAGAGACCCAGTACTTC
TRBV28,NA,TRBJ2-3,few,CASSPPIGDTQYF,TGTGCCAGCAGTCCCCCAATAGGAGATACGCAGTATTTT
TRBV19,TRBD2,TRBJ2-1,few,CASSMVLAGGEQFF,TGTGCCAGTAGTATGGTGTTAGCGGGAGGTGAGCAGTTCTTC
TRBV24-1,TRBD1,TRBJ1-1,NA,CATSDPGTAKAFF,TGTGCCACCAGTGATCCTGGGACAGCCAAAGCTTTCTTT
TRBV6-1,NA,TRBJ2-6,NA,CASTFSGANVLTF,TGTGCCAGCACATTCTCTGGGGCCAACGTCCTGACTTTC
TRBV6-2/TRBV6-3,TRBD1,TRBJ2-6,NA,CASSQGQGGSGANVLTF,TGTGCCAGCAGTCAGGGACAGGGCGGCTCTGGGGCCAACGTCCTGACTTTC
TRBV12-5,NA,TRBJ1-5,NA,CASGLGNQPQHF,TGTGCTAGTGGTTTGGGCAATCAGCCCCAGCATTTT
TRBV7-3,NA,TRBJ2-1,few,CASSPGTSPIEQFF,TGTGCCAGCAGCCCGGGGACCTCCCCAATCGAGCAGTTCTTC
TRBV28,NA,TRBJ2-1,NA,CASREGTIQAQFF,TGTGCCAGCAGAGAGGGGACCATACAAGCGCAGTTCTTC
TRBV6-5,NA,TRBJ2-1,NA,CASSYSRAGAKGNEQFF,TGTGCCAGCAGTTACTCGAGGGCAGGGGCGAAGGGCAATGAGCAGTTCTTC
TRBV7-9,NA,TRBJ2-3,NA,CASSLSVMAGDTQYF,TGTGCCAGCAGCTTATCCGTAATGGCCGGAGATACGCAGTATTTT
TRBV2,NA,TRBJ2-5,NA,CASSEITRNGETQYF,TGTGCCAGCAGTGAAATTACAAGAAATGGGGAGACCCAGTACTTC
TRBV6-8,NA,TRBJ1-5,NA,CASAADSNQPQHF,TGTGCCAGCGCGGCAGATAGCAATCAGCCCCAGCATTTT
TRBV5-5,NA,TRBJ2-3,NA,CASSEHRTRTDTQYF,TGTGCCAGCAGCGAGCACAGGACTCGCACAGATACGCAGTATTTT
TRBV9,TRBD2,TRBJ2-1,NA,CASSRWTSGRESEQFF,TGTGCCAGCAGCCGCTGGACTAGCGGGAGGGAAAGTGAGCAGTTCTTC
TRBV6-1,NA,TRBJ1-5,NA,CASSDQGGSNQPQHF,TGTGCCAGCAGTGACCAGGGCGGCAGCAATCAGCCCCAGCATTTT
TRBV7-6,NA,TRBJ2-1,NA,CASSLVGESSYNEQFF,TGTGCCAGCAGCTTAGTAGGGGAGAGCTCCTACAATGAGCAGTTCTTC
TRBV4-1,NA,TRBJ2-1,NA,CASSQVPISSYNEQFF,TGCGCCAGCAGCCAAGTACCGATTAGCTCCTACAATGAGCAGTTCTTC
TRBV4-1,TRBD1,TRBJ2-7,few,CASSQGRGQGAYEQYF,TGCGCCAGCAGCCAAGGACGGGGACAGGGGGCGTACGAGCAGTACTTC
TRBV27,TRBD2,TRBJ2-3,NA,CASSLAGVTDTQYF,TGTGCCAGCAGTTTAGCGGGAGTCACAGATACGCAGTATTTT
TRBV5-1,TRBD1,TRBJ2-3,NA,CASSLGQGKDTQYF,TGCGCCAGCAGCCTTGGACAGGGGAAAGATACGCAGTATTTT
TRBV7-9,NA,TRBJ1-2,NA,CASSPDGEYGYTF,TGTGCCAGCAGCCCTGACGGAGAGTATGGCTACACCTTC
TRBV27,NA,TRBJ1-5,few,CASSLRARGINQPQHF,TGTGCCAGCAGTTTACGGGCCAGGGGAATCAATCAGCCCCAGCATTTT
TRBV27,NA,TRBJ2-3,NA,CASSLLTPTRTATDTQYF,TGTGCCAGCAGTTTATTGACTCCGACACGGACAGCCACAGATACGCAGTATTTT
TRBV7-8,TRBD2,TRBJ2-2,many,CASSLRLAGGQSTGELFF,TGTGCCAGCAGCCTCCGACTAGCGGGAGGCCAAAGCACCGGGGAGCTGTTTTTT
TRBV9,TRBD1,TRBJ1-2,few,CASSADRGYGYTF,TGTGCCAGCAGCGCCGACAGGGGCTATGGCTACACCTTC